The entry below describes one TCR beta chain. The antigen is unknown. The data originate from a study of a mutant IDH1 vaccine in newly diagnosed glioma. Looking at the study overall: Patients got their first vaccination 4-6 weeks after radiotherapy alone, or with temozolomide cycles. Previous care, which was radiotherapy, temozolomide, or both, most often involved both. Study-level results: Apparently unrelated to pseudoprogression were changes in the top peripheral T cell clonotypes.

Sequencing was performed with immunoSEQ multiplex PCR; in TCRdb, only in-frame clones are kept and a portion is missing. Of fewer than 35,000 clones listed, approximately 88% were seen once; the top ten hold around 2.6%. Trimming stripped 2 bases from V and 7 bases from J, with 3 bases between. Germline CDR1 and CDR2: ENHRY and SYGVKD. The CDR3 loop spans 11 amino acids. As to time point: week 23, last vaccination. A single vaccine dose contained 300 ug of mutant IDH1 20-mer peptide, and topical imiquimod was used with it. The chain combines TRBV10-3 with TRBJ2-1; D call uncertain. The specimen comprised PBMCs, sampled from a glioma patient whose treatment included an IDH1 peptide vaccine. The TCR originated in a middle-aged man with glioma. The CDR3 loop reads CAISERNEQFF. For the CDR3, the DNA is TGTGCCATCAGTGAGCGGAATGAGCAGTTCTTC.